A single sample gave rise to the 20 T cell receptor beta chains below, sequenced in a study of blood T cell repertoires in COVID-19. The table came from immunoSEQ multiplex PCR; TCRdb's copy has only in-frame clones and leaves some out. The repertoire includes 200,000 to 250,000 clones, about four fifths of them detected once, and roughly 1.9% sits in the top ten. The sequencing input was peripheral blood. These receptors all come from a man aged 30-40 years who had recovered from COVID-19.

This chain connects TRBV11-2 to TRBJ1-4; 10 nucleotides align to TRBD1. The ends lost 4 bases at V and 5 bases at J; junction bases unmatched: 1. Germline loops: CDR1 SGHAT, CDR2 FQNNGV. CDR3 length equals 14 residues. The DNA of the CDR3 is TGTGCCAGCAGCTGGGACAGGGGAAATGAAAAACTGTTTTTT. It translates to CASSWDRGNEKLFF.

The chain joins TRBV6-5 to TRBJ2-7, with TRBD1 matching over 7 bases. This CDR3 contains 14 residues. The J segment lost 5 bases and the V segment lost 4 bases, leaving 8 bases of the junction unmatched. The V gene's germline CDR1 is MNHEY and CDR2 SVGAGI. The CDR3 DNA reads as TGTGCCAGCAGTTCGACAGGGAAGCGAGACGAGCAGTACGTC. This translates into CASSSTGKRDEQYV.

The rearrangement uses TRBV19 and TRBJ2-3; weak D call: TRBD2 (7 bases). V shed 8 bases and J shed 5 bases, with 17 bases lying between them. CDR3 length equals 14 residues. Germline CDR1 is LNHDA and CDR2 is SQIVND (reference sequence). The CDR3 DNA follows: TGTGCCAGTGCCTGGGGGGGCAAAGGAGATACGCAGTATTTT. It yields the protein CASAWGGKGDTQYF.

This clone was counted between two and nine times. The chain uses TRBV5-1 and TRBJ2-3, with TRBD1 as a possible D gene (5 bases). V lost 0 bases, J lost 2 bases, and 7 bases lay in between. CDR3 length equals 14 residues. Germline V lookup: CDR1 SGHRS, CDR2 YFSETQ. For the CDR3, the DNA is TGCGCCAGCAGCTTGGTAGGGGCCACAGATACGCAGTATTTT. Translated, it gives CASSLVGATDTQYF.

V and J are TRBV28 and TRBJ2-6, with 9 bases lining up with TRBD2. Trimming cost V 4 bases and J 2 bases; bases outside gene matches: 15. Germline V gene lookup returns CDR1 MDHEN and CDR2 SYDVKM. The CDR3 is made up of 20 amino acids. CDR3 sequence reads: CASSSLGGAGGLAGANVLTF. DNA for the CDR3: TGTGCCAGCAGTTCCCTAGGTGGTGCGGGGGGGTTGGCTGGGGCCAACGTCCTGACTTTC.

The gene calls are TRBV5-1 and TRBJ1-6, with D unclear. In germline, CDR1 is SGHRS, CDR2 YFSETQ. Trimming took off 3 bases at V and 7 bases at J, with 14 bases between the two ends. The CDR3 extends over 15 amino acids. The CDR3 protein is CASSWAGGPNSPLHF. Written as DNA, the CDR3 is TGCGCCAGCAGCTGGGCGGGAGGGCCGAATTCACCCCTCCACTTT.

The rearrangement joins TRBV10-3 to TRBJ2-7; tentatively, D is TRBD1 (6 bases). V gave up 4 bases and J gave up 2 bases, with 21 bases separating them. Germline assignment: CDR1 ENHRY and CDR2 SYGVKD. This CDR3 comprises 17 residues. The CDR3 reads CAISGTKLGQKTYEQYF. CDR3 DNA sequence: TGTGCCATCAGTGGAACGAAGCTGGGACAAAAGACCTACGAGCAGTACTTC.

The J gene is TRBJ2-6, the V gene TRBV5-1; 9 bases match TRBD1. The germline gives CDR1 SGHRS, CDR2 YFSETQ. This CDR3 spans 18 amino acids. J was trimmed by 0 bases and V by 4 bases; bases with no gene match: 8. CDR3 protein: CASSPHRQGDSGANVLTF. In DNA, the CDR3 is TGCGCCAGCAGCCCCCACCGACAGGGGGACTCTGGGGCCAACGTCCTGACTTTC.

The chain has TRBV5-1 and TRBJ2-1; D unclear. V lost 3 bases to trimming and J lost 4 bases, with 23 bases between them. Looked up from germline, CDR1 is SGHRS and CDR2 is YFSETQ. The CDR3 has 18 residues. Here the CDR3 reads CASSSTRWVAEVYNEQFF. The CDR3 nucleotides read TGCGCCAGCAGCTCCACTCGGTGGGTCGCAGAGGTTTACAATGAGCAGTTCTTC.

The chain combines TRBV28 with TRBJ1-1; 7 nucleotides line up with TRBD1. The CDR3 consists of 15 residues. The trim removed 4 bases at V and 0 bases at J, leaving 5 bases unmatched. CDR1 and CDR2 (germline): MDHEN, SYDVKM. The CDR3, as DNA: TGTGCCAGCAGTTCCCCAGGGGGACTGAACACTGAAGCTTTCTTT. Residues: CASSSPGGLNTEAFF.

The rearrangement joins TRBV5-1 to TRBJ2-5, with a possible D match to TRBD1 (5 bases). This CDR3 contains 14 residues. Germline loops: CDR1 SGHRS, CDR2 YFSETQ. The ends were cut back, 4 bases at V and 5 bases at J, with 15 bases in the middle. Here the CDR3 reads CASSVQGGSETQYF. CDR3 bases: TGCGCCAGCAGCGTCCAGGGCGGATCGGAGACCCAGTACTTC.

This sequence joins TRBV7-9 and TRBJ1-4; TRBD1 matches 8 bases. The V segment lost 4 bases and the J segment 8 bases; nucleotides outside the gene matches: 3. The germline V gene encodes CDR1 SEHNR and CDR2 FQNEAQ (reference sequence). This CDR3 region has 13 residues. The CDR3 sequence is CASSYRGKEKLFF. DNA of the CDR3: TGTGCCAGCAGCTACAGGGGGAAGGAAAAACTGTTTTTT.

The CDR3 sequence: CASSFRGRVGETQYF. The CDR3 DNA sequence: TGCGCCAGCAGCTTTCGAGGGCGGGTTGGAGAGACCCAGTACTTC. The genes are TRBV5-1 and TRBJ2-5; possible D gene TRBD2, 5 bases. In germline, CDR1 is SGHRS, CDR2 YFSETQ. The CDR3 has 15 residues. Trimming cost V 2 bases and J 4 bases, with 15 bases left between them. Filled out from reference TRBV5-1 and TRBJ2-5, the complete variable domain reads KAGVTQTPRYLIKTRGQQVTLSCSPISGHRSVSWYQQTPGQGLQFLFEYFSETQRNKGNFPGRFSGRQFSNSRSEMNVSTLELGDSALYLCASSFRGRVGETQYFGPGTRLLVL.

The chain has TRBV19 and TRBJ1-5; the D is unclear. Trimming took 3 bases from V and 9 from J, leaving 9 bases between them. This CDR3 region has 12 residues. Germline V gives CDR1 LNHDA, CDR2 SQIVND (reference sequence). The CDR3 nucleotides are TGTGCCAGTAGTATGCGGGTTCGGCCCCAGCATTTT. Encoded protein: CASSMRVRPQHF.

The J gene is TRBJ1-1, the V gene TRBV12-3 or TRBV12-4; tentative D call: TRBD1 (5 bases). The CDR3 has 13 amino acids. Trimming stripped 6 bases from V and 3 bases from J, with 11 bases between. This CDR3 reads CASRIRVYTEAFF. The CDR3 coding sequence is TGTGCCAGCAGAATCAGGGTTTACACTGAAGCTTTCTTT.

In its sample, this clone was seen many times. This chain's CDR3 is CASSLPGQGPYEQYF. CDR3 DNA sequence: TGCGCCAGCAGCCTTCCGGGACAGGGGCCATACGAGCAGTACTTC. The chain is built from TRBV4-1 and TRBJ2-7; 10 bases line up with TRBD1. The length of the CDR3 is 15 residues. CDR1 is MGHRA and CDR2 is YSYEKL in the germline V gene. V lost 4 bases, J lost 4 bases, and 7 bases stayed unmatched.

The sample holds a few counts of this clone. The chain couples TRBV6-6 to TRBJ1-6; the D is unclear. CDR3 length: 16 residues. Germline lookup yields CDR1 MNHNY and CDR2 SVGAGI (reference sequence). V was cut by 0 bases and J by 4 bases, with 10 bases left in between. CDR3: CASSYSSPVYNSPLHF. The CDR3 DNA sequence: TGTGCCAGCAGTTACTCGAGTCCGGTTTATAATTCACCCCTCCACTTT.

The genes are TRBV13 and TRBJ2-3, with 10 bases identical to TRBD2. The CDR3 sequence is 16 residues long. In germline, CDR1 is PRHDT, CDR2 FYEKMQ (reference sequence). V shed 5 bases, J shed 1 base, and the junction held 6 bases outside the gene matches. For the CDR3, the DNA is TGTGCCAGCAGCACTAGCGGGGCGTACCGCACAGATACGCAGTATTTT. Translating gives CASSTSGAYRTDTQYF.

In DNA form, the CDR3 reads TGTGCTAGTGGTTTGGTAATAGGGGCTGGACAGGGCGGGAATGAAGCTTTCTTT. Protein: CASGLVIGAGQGGNEAFF. The chain couples TRBV12-5 to TRBJ1-1; 8 nucleotides agree with TRBD1. J lost 7 bases, V lost 0 bases, and 16 bases had no gene match. The CDR3 contains 18 residues. The germline V gene encodes CDR1 LGHNT and CDR2 FRNRAP.

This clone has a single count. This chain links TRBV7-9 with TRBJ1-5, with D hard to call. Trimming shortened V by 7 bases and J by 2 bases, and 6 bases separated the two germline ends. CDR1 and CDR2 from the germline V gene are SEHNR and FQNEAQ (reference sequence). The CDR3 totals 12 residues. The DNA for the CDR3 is TGTGCCAGCACTTCGGGCAATCAGCCCCAGCATTTT. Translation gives CASTSGNQPQHF.